This entry lists 13 T cell receptor beta chains sequenced from one sample in a study of T cell repertoires in cytomegalovirus infection. TCRdb re-analysed the reads in MiXCR, keeping a single row per CDR3 protein. The sample contains hundreds of thousands of distinct CDR3 sequences, roughly a quarter of which appear only once. Material: CD8+ T cells from PBMCs. All receptors derive from a human donor in good health (CMV status not recorded). Some clones in this sample may be carry-over from other donors' samples.

The sample holds many counts of this clonotype. V is TRBV7-2 and J is TRBJ2-7; the D gene is possibly TRBD2 (6 bases). The germline V gene encodes CDR1 SGHTA and CDR2 FQGNSA. This CDR3 comprises 18 residues. V lost 5 bases and J lost 0, with 23 bases in between. CDR3 nucleotide sequence: TGTGCCAGCAGCGCGCCGGGAGAATCCCACCTCGTCTCCTACGAGCAGTACTTC. Translating it yields CASSAPGESHLVSYEQYF.

The V call is TRBV20-1, the J call TRBJ2-7, with TRBD1 identical over 8 bases. Per germline, CDR1 DFQATT and CDR2 SNEGSKA (reference sequence). V lost 3 bases and J lost 5; bases outside the gene matches: 12. The length of the CDR3 is 15 residues. CDR3 region: CSASRGRTGKDEQYV. The DNA for the CDR3 is TGCAGTGCTAGCAGGGGTCGGACAGGGAAAGACGAGCAGTACGTC.

Details on this clonotype: This CDR3 is missing its conserved last phenylalanine or tryptophan, likely due to a read error. The J gene is TRBJ2-1, the V gene TRBV7-2, with D maybe TRBD1 (7 bases). The length of the CDR3 is 20 residues. The germline CDR1 and CDR2 sequences are SGHTA and FQGNSA. The V gene lost 9 bases and the J gene lost 7 bases, with 37 bases spanning the gap. CDR3 protein: CASLPPGTDLLGAGGNEQFV. As DNA, the CDR3 is TGTGCCAGTCTCCCCCCCGGGACAGATCTTTTGGGGGCAGGGGGGAATGAGCAGTTCGTC.

This chain links TRBV28 with TRBJ2-7, with 9 bases matching TRBD1. CDR1 and CDR2 (germline): MDHEN, SYDVKM. The V and J ends lost 2 bases and 3 bases, in that order; junction bases with no gene match: 14. CDR3 length: 18 residues. The DNA for the CDR3 is TGTGCCAGCAGTTTAAATTACGTTACAGGGGGCTTGGACTACGAGCAGTACGTC. Its translation is CASSLNYVTGGLDYEQYV.

The rearrangement uses TRBV6-2 or TRBV6-3 and TRBJ2-1; tentatively, D is TRBD1 or TRBD2 (7 bases each). The V end was cut by 7 bases, the J end by 5 bases, with 18 bases between. The CDR3 sequence is 15 residues long. CDR1 is MNHEY and CDR2 is SVGEGT in the germline V gene. The CDR3 DNA follows: TGTGCCAGCACCAATTACAGGGGAGGGGACAATGAGCAGTTCTTC. Its translation: CASTNYRGGDNEQFF.

V gene TRBV20-1 combines with J gene TRBJ1-6; 9 positions match TRBD1. Germline V gene data show CDR1 as DFQATT and CDR2 as SNEGSKA (reference sequence). Trimming removed 7 bases from V and 13 bases from J; junction bases left unmatched: 11. This CDR3 has 13 residues. In DNA, the CDR3 is TGCAGTGGAAGGGACAGGGCCCTTGGGCCCCTCCACTTT. The encoded protein is CSGRDRALGPLHF.

The chain employs TRBV28 and TRBJ1-2; D ambiguous. With 2 bases removed from V and 2 bases from J, the gap between germline ends came to 9 bases. The V gene's germline CDR1 is MDHEN and CDR2 SYDVKM. There are 14 residues in the CDR3. The CDR3 reads CASSLRDPNYGYTF. CDR3 in DNA: TGTGCCAGCAGTTTAAGGGATCCCAACTATGGCTACACCTTC.

This clonotype was seen just once. This chain uses TRBV19 with TRBJ2-6; D unclear. V was pared by 3 bases and J by 4 bases, with 22 bases between. The germline CDR1 and CDR2 sequences are LNHDA and SQIVND (reference sequence). This CDR3 is built from 19 residues. CDR3 DNA sequence: TGTGCCAGTAGTATGATTTGGGGTTATGGAGCGACCGGGGCCAACGTCCTGACTTTC. This codes for CASSMIWGYGATGANVLTF.

This clonotype was found once. The V and J genes are TRBV4-1 and TRBJ2-1, with D unclear. The germline CDR1 and CDR2 sequences are MGHRA and YSYEKL. Trimming shortened V by 0 bases and J by 8 bases, and 8 bases separated the two germline ends. This CDR3 has 13 residues. As DNA, the CDR3 is TGCGCCAGCAGCCAAGATTCAATCCATGAGCAGTTCTTC. Protein product: CASSQDSIHEQFF.

This clonotype was detected ten times or more. This rearrangement joins TRBV7-2 to TRBJ2-3; TRBD1 matches 10 bases. With 3 bases clipped from V and 5 bases from J, the junction kept 5 bases outside the gene matches. The CDR3 is made up of 15 amino acids. From germline, CDR1 is SGHTA and CDR2 FQGNSA. CDR3 sequence reads: CASSLVRTGGDTQYF. CDR3 coding DNA: TGTGCCAGCAGCTTGGTTAGGACAGGGGGAGATACGCAGTATTTT.

This clonotype was picked up a small number of times. A much larger clone lies one base from this, so it may be a read error. J is TRBJ1-1 and V is TRBV7-9; D unclear. Deletions cut 4 bases from V and 5 bases from J, with 8 bases between. The CDR3 has 12 amino acids. Per the germline V gene, CDR1 is SEHNR and CDR2 is FQNEAQ (reference sequence). CDR3 coding DNA: TGTGCCAGCAGCTACGGGTTTACTGAAGCTTTCTTT. Translating gives CASSYGFTEAFF.

This clonotype turned up a few times. This chain uses TRBV29-1 with TRBJ1-1; 7 bases match TRBD1. This CDR3 is 15 amino acids long. Germline CDR1 reads SQVTM; CDR2 reads ANQGSEA. J lost 5 bases, V lost 6 bases, and 15 bases had no gene match. The CDR3 protein is CSVTPGQPLGTEAFF. Here the CDR3 DNA reads TGCAGCGTGACCCCGGGACAGCCTTTGGGGACTGAAGCTTTCTTT.

In this sample, this clonotype turned up a few times. The V call is TRBV5-6, the J call TRBJ1-2, with D possibly being TRBD1 (5 bases). V gave up 4 bases and J gave up 4 bases, with 11 bases separating them. From germline, CDR1 is SGHDT and CDR2 YYEEEE. The length of the CDR3 is 13 residues. The CDR3 is CASSGPGGYGYTF. CDR3 bases: TGTGCCAGCAGCGGTCCGGGGGGCTATGGCTACACCTTC.